The T cell receptor (beta chain) under discussion was sequenced for a study of shared clonotypes between healthy human individuals. Study-level results: Compared with memory subsets, naive subsets generally had larger estimated richness. The four-donor shared clonotypes exceeded non-shared clonotypes in generation probability, with non-shared ones scoring lower. Roughly 5.3% of naive CD4 clonotypes were common to four donors.

The length of the CDR3 is 16 residues. Germline CDR1 and CDR2: SNHLY and FYNNEI. In the CD4+ fraction, cells were divided into CD45RA+ naive and CD45RA-negative memory subsets. As for this clone: Antigen specificity is unknown. The junction does not match germline at one end; this may be a read error.

TCRdb keeps only in-frame clones here, not all; method: immunoSEQ multiplex PCR. The sample includes almost 750,000 clones, approximately 77% of them seen just once. The V call is TRBV2, the J call TRBJ2-2, with 12 bases fitting TRBD2. The TCR sequence derives from a woman in her 30s in good health. Sequencing input: memory CD4+ T cells sorted from blood. Subset denoted: CD45RA-negative fraction. The CDR3 DNA is TGTGCCAGCAGGGAAGGACTAGCGGGAATCACCGGGGAGCTGTTTTTT. Protein: CASREGLAGITGELFF.